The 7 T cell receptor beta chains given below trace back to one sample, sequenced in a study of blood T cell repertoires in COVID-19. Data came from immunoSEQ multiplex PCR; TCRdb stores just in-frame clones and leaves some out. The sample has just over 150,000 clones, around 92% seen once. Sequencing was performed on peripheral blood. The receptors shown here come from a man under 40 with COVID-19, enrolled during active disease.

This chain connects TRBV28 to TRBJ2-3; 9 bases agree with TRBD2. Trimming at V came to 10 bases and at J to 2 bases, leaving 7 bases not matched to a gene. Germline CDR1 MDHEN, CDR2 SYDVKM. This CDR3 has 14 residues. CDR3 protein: CAISTSGNTDTQYF. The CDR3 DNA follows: TGTGCCATCTCGACTAGCGGTAACACAGATACGCAGTATTTT.

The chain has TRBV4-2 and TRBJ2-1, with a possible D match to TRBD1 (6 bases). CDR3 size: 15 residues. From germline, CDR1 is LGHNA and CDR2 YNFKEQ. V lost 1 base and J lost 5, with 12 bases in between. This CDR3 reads CASSQVHRTDNEQFF. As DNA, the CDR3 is TGTGCCAGCAGCCAAGTTCATAGGACAGACAATGAGCAGTTCTTC.

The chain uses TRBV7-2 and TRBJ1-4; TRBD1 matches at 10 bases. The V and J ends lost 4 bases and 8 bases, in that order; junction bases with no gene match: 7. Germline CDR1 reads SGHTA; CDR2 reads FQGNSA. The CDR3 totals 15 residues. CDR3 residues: CASSSRDRGGEKLFF. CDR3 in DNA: TGTGCCAGCAGCTCCCGGGACAGGGGCGGAGAAAAACTGTTTTTT.

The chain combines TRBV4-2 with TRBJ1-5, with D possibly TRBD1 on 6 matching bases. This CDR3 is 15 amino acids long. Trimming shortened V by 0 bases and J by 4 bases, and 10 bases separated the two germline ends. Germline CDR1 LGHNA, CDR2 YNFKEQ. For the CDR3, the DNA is TGTGCCAGCAGCCAAGAACGAGGGGGAAATCAGCCCCAGCATTTT. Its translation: CASSQERGGNQPQHF.

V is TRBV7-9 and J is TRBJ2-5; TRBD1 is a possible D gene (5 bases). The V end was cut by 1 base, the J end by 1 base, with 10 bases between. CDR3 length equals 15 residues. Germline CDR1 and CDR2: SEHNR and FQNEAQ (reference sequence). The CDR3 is CASSLGAGFQETQYF. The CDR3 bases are TGTGCCAGCAGCTTAGGGGCAGGGTTCCAAGAGACCCAGTACTTC.

The CDR3 here is CASSKAGSGTCYSNQPQHF. The CDR3 DNA follows: TGTGCCAGCAGCAAAGCAGGGTCAGGGACTTGTTATAGCAATCAGCCCCAGCATTTT. The chain couples TRBV21-1 to TRBJ1-5. TRBV21-1 is annotated as a pseudogene. The CDR3 consists of 19 residues.

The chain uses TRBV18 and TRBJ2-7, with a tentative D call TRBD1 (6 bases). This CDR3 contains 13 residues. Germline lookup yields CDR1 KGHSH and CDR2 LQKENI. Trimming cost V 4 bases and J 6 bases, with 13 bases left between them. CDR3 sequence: CASSLQGQSEQYF. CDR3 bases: TGTGCCAGCTCACTACAGGGCCAGAGCGAGCAGTACTTC.